The rows below give T cell receptor beta chains drawn from one sample of a study of Ad26.COV2.S vaccination and SARS-CoV-2 variants. Sequencing was performed with immunoSEQ multiplex PCR; in TCRdb, only in-frame clones are kept and a portion is missing. Of about 440,000 clones in the sample, roughly 89% were seen once. Sequenced material: peripheral blood, taken in a trial of Ad26.COV2.S vaccine versus placebo. The receptors here all came from a person aged 18-65 years who received the Ad26.COV2.S COVID-19 vaccine or a placebo. The CDR3 runs from the conserved cysteine through the conserved F or W. D genes are given only for firm matches.

cdr3_aa: CASSLGNRDSYEQYF
d_call: NA
v_call: TRBV5-4
j_call: TRBJ2-7

cdr3_aa: CASSRTDYEQYF
d_call: NA
v_call: TRBV7-9
j_call: TRBJ2-7

cdr3_aa: CASSVRWGGELFF
d_call: NA
v_call: TRBV27
j_call: TRBJ2-2

cdr3_aa: CASTPGRIYGYTF
d_call: NA
v_call: TRBV12-3/TRBV12-4
j_call: TRBJ1-2

cdr3_aa: CASSYSEHQPQHF
d_call: NA
v_call: TRBV6-2/TRBV6-3
j_call: TRBJ1-5

cdr3_aa: CASSLEGGMNTEAFF
d_call: NA
v_call: TRBV7-3
j_call: TRBJ1-1

cdr3_aa: CASSQTGGRNTIYF
d_call: TRBD1
v_call: TRBV19
j_call: TRBJ1-3

cdr3_aa: CSVDKAETQYF
d_call: NA
v_call: TRBV29-1
j_call: TRBJ2-5

cdr3_aa: CASSLVRPGGGRATDTQYF
d_call: TRBD2
v_call: TRBV7-6
j_call: TRBJ2-3

cdr3_aa: CASSEGGTAQETQYF
d_call: TRBD1
v_call: TRBV6-1
j_call: TRBJ2-5

cdr3_aa: CASSVGGKGDRNGYTF
d_call: NA
v_call: TRBV9
j_call: TRBJ1-2

cdr3_aa: CSAVQGNAGYTF
d_call: TRBD1
v_call: TRBV29-1
j_call: TRBJ1-2

cdr3_aa: CASSMTGAHYEQYF
d_call: TRBD1
v_call: TRBV6-5
j_call: TRBJ2-7

cdr3_aa: CASSYQPYSNQPQHF
d_call: NA
v_call: TRBV6-2/TRBV6-3
j_call: TRBJ1-5

cdr3_aa: CASSLLSPTGVEKLFF
d_call: TRBD1
v_call: TRBV27
j_call: TRBJ1-4

cdr3_aa: CASSPAQQGSGETQYF
d_call: NA
v_call: TRBV7-9
j_call: TRBJ2-5

cdr3_aa: CASSLVGSSYNEQFF
d_call: NA
v_call: TRBV5-4
j_call: TRBJ2-1

cdr3_aa: CASSDRGQGASNEQFF
d_call: TRBD1
v_call: TRBV2
j_call: TRBJ2-1

cdr3_aa: CATSPTSGRADTQYF
d_call: TRBD2
v_call: TRBV24-1
j_call: TRBJ2-3

cdr3_aa: CASRTNPGPTYEQYF
d_call: NA
v_call: TRBV6-5
j_call: TRBJ2-7

cdr3_aa: CASSYSGSGANVLTF
d_call: NA
v_call: TRBV6-6
j_call: TRBJ2-6

cdr3_aa: CASSQGTGGNYGYTF
d_call: TRBD1
v_call: TRBV3-1/TRBV3-2
j_call: TRBJ1-2

cdr3_aa: CASSIDHSGRMNTEAFF
d_call: NA
v_call: TRBV19
j_call: TRBJ1-1

cdr3_aa: CASSYQQDEQFF
d_call: NA
v_call: TRBV6-2/TRBV6-3
j_call: TRBJ2-1

cdr3_aa: CASSRSGTGNEQYF
d_call: TRBD1
v_call: TRBV5-5
j_call: TRBJ2-7

cdr3_aa: CASRWQGEGEKLFF
d_call: NA
v_call: TRBV28
j_call: TRBJ1-4

cdr3_aa: CASSQGSANTEAFF
d_call: NA
v_call: TRBV4-3
j_call: TRBJ1-1

cdr3_aa: CASSLVLGAYNEQFF
d_call: NA
v_call: TRBV11-2
j_call: TRBJ2-1

cdr3_aa: CASSLALVNTEAFF
d_call: NA
v_call: TRBV28
j_call: TRBJ1-1

cdr3_aa: CASSMGEQFF
d_call: NA
v_call: TRBV19
j_call: TRBJ2-1

cdr3_aa: CASSIRQANYGYTF
d_call: NA
v_call: TRBV19
j_call: TRBJ1-2

cdr3_aa: CATSRTNREWSNQPQHF
d_call: NA
v_call: TRBV15
j_call: TRBJ1-5

cdr3_aa: CASSQDLYGGSSYEQYF
d_call: TRBD2
v_call: TRBV3-1/TRBV3-2
j_call: TRBJ2-7

cdr3_aa: CASSPYLFGELFF
d_call: NA
v_call: TRBV4-3
j_call: TRBJ2-2

cdr3_aa: CASSLDYREQFF
d_call: NA
v_call: TRBV5-4
j_call: TRBJ2-1

cdr3_aa: CSVGLSEEQFF
d_call: NA
v_call: TRBV29-1
j_call: TRBJ2-1

cdr3_aa: CASMVLGGNYGYTF
d_call: NA
v_call: TRBV19
j_call: TRBJ1-2